This T cell receptor (beta chain) derives from a study of response to subunit inactivated influenza vaccine. For this clonotype: What it binds is unknown.

Study-wide results and limits: Authors suggested seasonal influenza vaccinations each recruit few new T cells.

The CDR3 spans 15 residues. The germline gives CDR1 SGDLS, CDR2 YYNGEE. V trimming: 0 bases; J trimming: 4 bases; junction bases outside the gene matches: 3. TCRdb ran MiXCR on the RT-PCR reads and lists one entry per CDR3 protein. There are about 300,000 distinct CDR3 sequences in the sample; 20% to 25% occur only once, and about a tenth lies in the top ten. The TCR was taken from a man between 50 and 75 years old who received an inactivated influenza vaccine. The V and J genes are TRBV9 and TRBJ2-2; TRBD2 agrees at 7 bases. Sequenced here: PBMCs from blood, sampled 21 months after vaccination. The CDR3 is CASSVVSGGTGELFF. The CDR3 DNA follows: TGTGCCAGCAGCGTAGTATCGGGGGGCACCGGGGAGCTGTTTTTT.